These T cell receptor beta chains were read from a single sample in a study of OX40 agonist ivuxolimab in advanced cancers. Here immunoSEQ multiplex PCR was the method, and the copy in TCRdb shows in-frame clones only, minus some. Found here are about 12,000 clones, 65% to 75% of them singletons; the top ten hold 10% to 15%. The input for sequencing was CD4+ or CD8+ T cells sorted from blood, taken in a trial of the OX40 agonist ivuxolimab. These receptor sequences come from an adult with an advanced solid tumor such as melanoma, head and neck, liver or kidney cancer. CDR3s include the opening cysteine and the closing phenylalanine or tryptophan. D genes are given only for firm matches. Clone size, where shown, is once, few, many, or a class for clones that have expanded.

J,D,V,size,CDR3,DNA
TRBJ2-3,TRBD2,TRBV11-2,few,CASMGSGSWADTQYF,TGTGCCAGCATGGGGAGCGGGAGCTGGGCCGATACGCAGTATTTT
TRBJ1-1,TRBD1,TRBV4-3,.,CASSPGMDYRGFPRSAFF,TGCGCCAGCAGCCCCGGCATGGATTACAGGGGCTTCCCGCGGTCGGCTTTCTTT
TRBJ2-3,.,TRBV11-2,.,CASSLAGGIRDTQYF,TGTGCCAGCAGCTTAGCGGGTGGTATACGAGATACGCAGTATTTT
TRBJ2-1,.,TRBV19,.,CASSVTSYNEQFF,TGTGCCAGTAGTGTGACCTCCTACAATGAGCAGTTCTTC
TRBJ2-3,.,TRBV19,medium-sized,CASSIMGSTDTQYF,TGTGCCAGTAGTATAATGGGATCCACAGATACGCAGTATTTT
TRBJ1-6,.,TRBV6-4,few,CASSLEGTSYNSPLHF,TGTGCCAGCAGTTTGGAAGGGACATCCTATAATTCACCCCTCCACTTT
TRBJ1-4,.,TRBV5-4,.,CASSLGEGVGEKLFF,TGTGCCAGCAGCTTGGGCGAAGGGGTTGGCGAAAAACTGTTTTTT
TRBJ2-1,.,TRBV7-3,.,CASSLTGQGLGEQFF,TGTGCCAGCAGCTTAACGGGGCAGGGTTTAGGTGAGCAGTTCTTC
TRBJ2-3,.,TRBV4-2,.,CASSQALVAASTDTQYF,TGTGCCAGCAGCCAAGCTTTGGTAGCGGCTAGCACAGATACGCAGTATTTT
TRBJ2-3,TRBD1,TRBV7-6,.,CASSSRDRGSSTDTQYF,TGTGCCAGCAGCTCCCGGGACAGGGGCTCTAGCACAGATACGCAGTATTTT
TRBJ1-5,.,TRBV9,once,CASSVEDNQPQHF,TGTGCCAGCAGCGTAGAAGATAATCAGCCCCAGCATTTT
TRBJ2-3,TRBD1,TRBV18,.,CASSFTGTASTDTQYF,TGTGCCAGCTCATTCACCGGGACAGCAAGCACAGATACGCAGTATTTT
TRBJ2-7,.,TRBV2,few,CASSVAGEYEQYF,TGTGCCAGCAGTGTGGCAGGGGAATACGAGCAGTACTTC
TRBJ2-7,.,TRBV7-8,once,CASSSGPKEQYF,TGTGCCAGCAGCTCTGGACCTAAGGAGCAGTACTTC
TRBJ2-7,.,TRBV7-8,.,CASSIQSYEQYF,TGTGCCAGCAGCATCCAGTCCTACGAGCAGTACTTC
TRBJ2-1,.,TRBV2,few,CASSDSYEQFF,TGTGCCAGCAGTGATTCCTATGAGCAGTTCTTC
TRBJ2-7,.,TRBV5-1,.,CASSLEGPPYEQYF,TGCGCCAGCAGCTTGGAGGGACCACCTTACGAGCAGTACTTC
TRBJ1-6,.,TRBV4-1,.,CASSQVELSYNSPLHF,TGCGCCAGCAGCCAAGTCGAATTATCCTATAATTCACCCCTCCACTTT
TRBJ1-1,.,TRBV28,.,CASMSGYTEAFF,TGTGCCAGCATGTCCGGGTACACTGAAGCTTTCTTT
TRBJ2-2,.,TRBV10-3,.,CAISEIRTEFNTGELFF,TGTGCCATCAGTGAGATACGGACAGAGTTTAACACCGGGGAGCTGTTTTTT
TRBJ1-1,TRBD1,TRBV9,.,CASAGTAENTEAFF,TGTGCCAGCGCCGGGACAGCTGAGAACACTGAAGCTTTCTTT
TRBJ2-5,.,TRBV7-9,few,CASSLAPLGAQETQYF,TGTGCCAGCAGCTTAGCGCCCCTGGGGGCTCAAGAGACCCAGTACTTC
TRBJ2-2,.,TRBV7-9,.,CASSRSENTGELFF,TGTGCCAGCAGCCGAAGCGAGAACACCGGGGAGCTGTTTTTT
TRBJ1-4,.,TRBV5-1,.,CASSFAQPTNEKLFF,TGCGCCAGCAGCTTCGCTCAGCCAACTAATGAAAAACTGTTTTTT
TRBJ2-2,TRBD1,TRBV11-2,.,CASTMDRANTGELFF,TGTGCCAGCACCATGGACAGGGCTAACACCGGGGAGCTGTTTTTT
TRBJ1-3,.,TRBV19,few,CASSPSALSGNTIYF,TGTGCCAGTAGTCCCTCGGCTCTCTCTGGAAACACCATATATTTT
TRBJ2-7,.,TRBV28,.,CASSFAFSYEQYF,TGTGCCAGCAGTTTTGCATTCTCCTACGAGCAGTACTTC
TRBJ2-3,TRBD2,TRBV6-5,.,CASSYAGGSTDTQYF,TGTGCCAGCAGTTACGCGGGGGGGAGCACAGATACGCAGTATTTT
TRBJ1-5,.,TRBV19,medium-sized,CASRDYNQPQHF,TGTGCCAGCAGGGATTACAATCAGCCCCAGCATTTT
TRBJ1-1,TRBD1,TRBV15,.,CATSRDRTGGSNTEAFF,TGTGCCACCAGCAGAGATAGGACAGGGGGCTCCAACACTGAAGCTTTCTTT
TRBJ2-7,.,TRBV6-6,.,CASSYGGREQYF,TGTGCCAGCAGTTATGGGGGGCGTGAGCAGTACTTC
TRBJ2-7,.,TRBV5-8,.,CASSSVLASYEQYF,TGTGCCAGCAGCTCCGTACTAGCTTCCTACGAGCAGTACTTC
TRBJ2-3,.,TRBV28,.,CASTKTGSTDTQYF,TGTGCCAGCACCAAGACAGGAAGCACAGATACGCAGTATTTT
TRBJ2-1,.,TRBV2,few,CASSDTGRGHHEQFF,TGTGCCAGCAGTGATACGGGACGAGGTCATCATGAGCAGTTCTTC
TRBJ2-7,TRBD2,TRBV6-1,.,CASSPVAGPSYEQYF,TGTGCCAGCAGCCCCGTAGCGGGGCCCTCCTACGAGCAGTACTTC
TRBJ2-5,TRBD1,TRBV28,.,CASSGTGQETQYF,TGTGCCAGCAGCGGGACAGGGCAAGAGACCCAGTACTTC
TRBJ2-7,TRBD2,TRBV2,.,CASIPGLAGESSYEQYF,TGTGCCAGCATCCCGGGACTAGCGGGGGAAAGCTCCTACGAGCAGTACTTC
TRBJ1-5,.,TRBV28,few,CASSLLLNQPQHF,TGTGCCAGCAGTTTATTGCTTAATCAGCCCCAGCATTTT
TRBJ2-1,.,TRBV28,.,CASSLYGAYNEQFF,TGTGCCAGCAGTTTATACGGGGCCTACAATGAGCAGTTCTTC
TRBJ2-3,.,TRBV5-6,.,CASSLATDQYF,TGTGCCAGCAGCTTGGCTACAGATCAGTATTTT
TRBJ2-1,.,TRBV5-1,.,CASGIGGGFYNEQFF,TGCGCCAGCGGTATCGGAGGGGGCTTCTACAATGAGCAGTTCTTC
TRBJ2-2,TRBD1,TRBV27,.,CASSLVGTGFSTGELFF,TGTGCCAGCAGTTTGGTTGGGACAGGGTTTAGCACCGGGGAGCTGTTTTTT
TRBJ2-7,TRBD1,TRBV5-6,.,CASSLEGQYGEQYF,TGTGCCAGCAGCTTGGAGGGACAGTACGGTGAGCAGTACTTC